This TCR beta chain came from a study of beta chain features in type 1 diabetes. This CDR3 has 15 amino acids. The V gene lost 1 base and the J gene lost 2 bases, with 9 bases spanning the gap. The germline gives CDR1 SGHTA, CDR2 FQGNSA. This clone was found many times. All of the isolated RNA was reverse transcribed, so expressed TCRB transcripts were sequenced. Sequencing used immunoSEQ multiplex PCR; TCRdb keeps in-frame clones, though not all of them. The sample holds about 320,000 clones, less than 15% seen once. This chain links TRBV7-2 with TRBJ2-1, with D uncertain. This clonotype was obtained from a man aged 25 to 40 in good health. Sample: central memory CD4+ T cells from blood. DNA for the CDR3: TGTGCCAGCAGCTTAGAGGGATTCACCTACAATGAGCAGTTCTTC. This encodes CASSLEGFTYNEQFF.